The clone carrying this TCR beta chain was recorded a few times. The antigen is not known. This sample was taken from a study of beta chain features in type 1 diabetes. General study results and limits: A moderate, significant TCRB CDR3 shortening appeared in type 1 diabetes across four CD4+ subsets.

This CDR3 contains 16 residues. J was trimmed by 2 bases and V by 6 bases; bases with no gene match: 11. The germline CDR1 and CDR2 sequences are MNHEY and SMNVEV (reference sequence). Every bit of the isolated RNA underwent reverse transcription, so sequencing read expressed TCRB transcripts. The table came from immunoSEQ multiplex PCR; TCRdb's copy has only in-frame clones and leaves some out. This table has more than 300,000 clones, over 7% appearing once. It was one heparinised blood draw, averaging about 0.12 L, that each donor gave. The sequenced material came from central memory CD4+ T cells from blood. The source of this sequence is a man aged 25 to 40 with type 1 diabetes. The chain links TRBV27 to TRBJ2-7; 9 bases line up with TRBD1. CDR3 amino acids: CASSHSTGTGTYEQYF. CDR3 in DNA: TGTGCCAGCAGCCACAGTACCGGGACAGGGACCTACGAGCAGTACTTC.